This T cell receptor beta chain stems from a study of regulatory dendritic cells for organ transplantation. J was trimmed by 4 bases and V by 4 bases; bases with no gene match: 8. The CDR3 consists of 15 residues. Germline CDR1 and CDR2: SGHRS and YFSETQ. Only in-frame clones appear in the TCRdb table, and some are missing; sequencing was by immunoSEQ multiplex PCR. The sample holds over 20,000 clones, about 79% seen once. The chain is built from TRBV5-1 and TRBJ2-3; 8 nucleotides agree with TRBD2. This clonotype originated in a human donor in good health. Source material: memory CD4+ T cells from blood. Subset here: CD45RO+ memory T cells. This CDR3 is CASSDAGGPADTQYF. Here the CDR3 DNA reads TGCGCCAGCAGCGACGCGGGGGGCCCAGCAGATACGCAGTATTTT.